One and the same sample provided the 24 T cell receptor beta chains below, sequenced in a study of Ad26.COV2.S vaccination and SARS-CoV-2 variants. Treatment in this sample: about 20 received Ad26.COV2.S at low or high dose, single or two shots; 5 received placebo; per-sample allocation not given. Sampling happened 63 days after the first vaccine or placebo injection. Assay: immunoSEQ multiplex PCR; the TCRdb copy retains only in-frame clones and omits some. The profile covers about 420,000 clones, with approximately 87% appearing a single time and roughly 4% taken by the ten largest. The source was peripheral blood, collected in a trial of Ad26.COV2.S vaccine versus placebo. The source of these receptors is a person between 18 and 59 years old who received the Ad26.COV2.S COVID-19 vaccine or a placebo.

About this clone itself: Germline is not matched at one junction end, which may reflect a read error. V is TRBV5-1 and J is TRBJ2-7, with D possibly TRBD2 on 5 matching bases. Germline V gene lookup returns CDR1 SGHRS and CDR2 YFSETQ. This CDR3 region has 12 residues. DNA of the CDR3: TGCGCCAGCAGCTTGCCGGGATCAGAGAGGAACTTC. Amino acid sequence: CASSLPGSERNF.

This chain uses TRBV6-5 with TRBJ2-6; D unclear. CDR1 and CDR2 from the germline V gene are MNHEY and SVGAGI. The CDR3 length is 15 residues. V lost 5 bases to trimming and J lost 1 base, with 9 bases between them. In DNA, the CDR3 is TGTGCCAGCAGTAAGGGTGTTTCTGGGGCCAACGTCCTGACTTTC. Amino acid sequence: CASSKGVSGANVLTF.

This chain joins TRBV3-1 (or the pseudogene TRBV3-2) and TRBJ1-2; maybe TRBD1 (6 bases). Deletions cut 1 base from V and 3 bases from J, with 15 bases between. The CDR3 loop spans 16 amino acids. Germline assignment: CDR1 LGHDT and CDR2 YNNKEL (reference sequence). The CDR3 is CASSQGIGGSDYGYTF. In DNA, the CDR3 is TGTGCCAGCAGCCAAGGGATCGGGGGCAGCGACTATGGCTACACCTTC.

This clone came up once. The V call is TRBV29-1, the J call TRBJ1-4; 12 bases map to TRBD1. V shed 4 bases and J 6 bases; nucleotides not matched to a gene: 6. Germline lookup yields CDR1 SQVTM and CDR2 ANQGSEA. The CDR3 spans 15 residues. The CDR3 nucleotides read TGCAGCGTTGGTGGGACAGGGGGCGCAGATGAAAAACTGTTTTTT. It is translated as CSVGGTGGADEKLFF.

The chain couples TRBV30 to TRBJ2-2; 7 bases fit TRBD1. In germline, CDR1 is GTSNPN, CDR2 SVGIG (reference sequence). J gave up 3 bases and V 1 base, and 5 bases lay outside the gene matches. The CDR3 has 15 residues. The CDR3 DNA is TGTGCCTGGAGTGAAGACAGGGTTCACACCGGGGAGCTGTTTTTT. Translation: CAWSEDRVHTGELFF.

This clone was seen a few times. V and J are TRBV27 and TRBJ2-7; 10 bases line up with TRBD1. Germline V lookup: CDR1 MNHEY, CDR2 SMNVEV (reference sequence). The CDR3 has 14 residues. With 6 bases clipped from V and 6 bases from J, the junction kept 8 bases outside the gene matches. The CDR3 nucleotides read TGTGCCAGCAGACCGGGACAGGGGTACGGCGAGCAGTACTTC. Amino acid sequence: CASRPGQGYGEQYF.

The CDR3 here is CASSQENSGGGGWQPQHF. CDR3 sequence (DNA): TGTGCCAGCAGCCAAGAGAACAGCGGGGGCGGGGGATGGCAGCCCCAGCATTTT. The chain uses TRBV4-2 and TRBJ1-5, with a weak D call TRBD1 (6 bases). The V end lost 0 bases, the J end lost 7 bases, and 22 bases lay between the germline ends. The CDR3 has 18 residues. The germline gives CDR1 LGHNA, CDR2 YNFKEQ.

The J gene is TRBJ2-6, the V gene TRBV30; no clear D. The germline CDR1 and CDR2 sequences are GTSNPN and SVGIG (reference sequence). Trimming stripped 2 bases from V and 7 bases from J, with 9 bases between. The CDR3 is made up of 13 amino acids. The CDR3 DNA reads as TGTGCCTGGAGTTCTATGGGAGCCAACGTCCTGACTTTC. It translates to CAWSSMGANVLTF.

J is TRBJ2-2 and V is TRBV10-2, with 12 bases aligning to TRBD2. The CDR3 spans 14 residues. V dropped 7 bases and J dropped 8; count of bases not matched to a gene: 5. The V gene's germline CDR1 is WSHSY and CDR2 SAAADI. The CDR3 loop reads CASTLAGGQGELFF. The CDR3 DNA reads as TGCGCCAGCACTCTAGCGGGGGGGCAGGGGGAGCTGTTTTTT.

The V and J genes are TRBV5-1 and TRBJ2-1; 8 nucleotides match TRBD1. Germline CDR1 and CDR2: SGHRS and YFSETQ. V was pared by 3 bases and J by 4 bases, with 3 bases of the junction left unmatched. This CDR3 is 14 amino acids long. This CDR3 is CASSYRDRYNEQFF. Written as DNA, the CDR3 is TGCGCCAGCAGCTACCGGGACAGGTACAATGAGCAGTTCTTC.

The chain uses TRBV2 and TRBJ2-7, with D tentatively TRBD2 (5 bases). The length of the CDR3 is 12 residues. Germline CDR1 and CDR2: SNHLY and FYNNEI. V shed 4 bases and J shed 3 bases, with 7 bases lying between them. The DNA of the CDR3 is TGTGCCAGCAGTGCGGGAAGCTACGAGCAGTACTTC. The encoded protein is CASSAGSYEQYF.

In this sample, this clone turned up a few times. This chain connects TRBV6-5 to TRBJ1-5; D possibly corresponds to TRBD1 (6 bases). The CDR3 extends over 13 amino acids. Germline loops: CDR1 MNHEY, CDR2 SVGAGI. V shed 6 bases and J shed 9 bases, with 15 bases lying between them. CDR3 protein: CASSRNRERPQHF. The CDR3 nucleotides are TGTGCCAGCAGCCGGAACAGGGAACGGCCCCAGCATTTT.

The rearrangement uses TRBV19 and TRBJ1-1, with D unresolved. The CDR3 is 14 amino acids. V lost 7 bases and J 0 bases, leaving 12 bases between the germline ends. Looked up from germline, CDR1 is LNHDA and CDR2 is SQIVND (reference sequence). CDR3 sequence (DNA): TGTGCCAGTAACGCGGACCGTATGAACACTGAAGCTTTCTTT. Its protein is CASNADRMNTEAFF.

The rearrangement links TRBV5-5 to TRBJ2-7; no firm D call. CDR1 SGHKS and CDR2 YYEKEE come from the germline V gene (reference sequence). V was trimmed by 4 bases and J by 5 bases, leaving 13 bases between them. There are 13 residues in the CDR3. This chain's CDR3 is CASSGNRLNEQYF. As DNA, the CDR3 is TGTGCCAGCAGCGGGAATCGCCTAAACGAGCAGTACTTC.

The chain uses TRBV9 and TRBJ1-4; a weak D match, TRBD1 (6 bases). CDR1 is SGDLS and CDR2 is YYNGEE in the germline V gene. The V and J ends lost 3 bases and 6 bases respectively, with 18 bases between them. The CDR3 contains 16 residues. CDR3 bases: TGTGCCAGCAGCGCCTCCATAGGCCGACAGGATGAAAAACTGTTTTTT. This translates into CASSASIGRQDEKLFF.

The chain is built from TRBV7-2 and TRBJ2-1; D remains unclear. This CDR3 contains 16 residues. The germline CDR1 and CDR2 sequences are SGHTA and FQGNSA. V gave up 2 bases and J gave up 0 bases, with 11 bases separating them. CDR3 coding DNA: TGTGCCAGCAGCTTATGGTCCGGAAGCTCCTACAATGAGCAGTTCTTC. Encoded protein: CASSLWSGSSYNEQFF.

This chain connects TRBV21-1 to TRBJ2-7; the DNA was not used to check the table's D call, TRBD2. TRBV21-1 is shown as a pseudogene. This CDR3 has 9 amino acids. The CDR3 region has the DNA TGTGCCAGCGGGACTTCGCAGTACTTC. Translation gives CASGTSQYF.

This chain uses TRBV4-1 with TRBJ2-3; perhaps TRBD2 as D (7 bases). The germline gives CDR1 MGHRA, CDR2 YSYEKL. V was trimmed by 7 bases and J by 6 bases, leaving 17 bases between them. There are 14 residues in the CDR3. The CDR3 DNA reads TGCGCCAGCACGATTGGGGGGGCAGGGGATACGCAGTATTTT. Translating it yields CASTIGGAGDTQYF.

This clone occurred once. The chain has TRBV27 and TRBJ2-7; no reliable D call. The CDR3 runs to 13 residues. Germline V CDR1 and CDR2: MNHEY, SMNVEV (reference sequence). V lost 8 bases, J lost 4 bases, and 15 bases lay in between. Here the CDR3 reads CASAFGVAYEQYF. The CDR3 nucleotides are TGTGCCAGCGCCTTTGGGGTCGCATACGAGCAGTACTTC.

The chain has TRBV6-5 and TRBJ2-7, with D maybe TRBD1 (6 bases). V lost 7 bases and J lost 2, with 12 bases in between. The CDR3 length is 13 residues. The germline CDR1 and CDR2 sequences are MNHEY and SVGAGI. CDR3 region: CASTAGAPYEQYF. Here the CDR3 DNA reads TGTGCCAGCACCGCAGGGGCCCCCTACGAGCAGTACTTC.

The rearrangement joins TRBV2 to TRBJ1-4; TRBD1 is a possible D gene (6 bases). The V gene's germline CDR1 is SNHLY and CDR2 FYNNEI. CDR3 length equals 13 residues. V dropped 6 bases and J dropped 10 bases, with 15 bases sitting between them. DNA for the CDR3: TGTGCCAGCAGCCAAGAGGGGGGTGGAAAACTGTTTTTT. Translated: CASSQEGGGKLFF.

The chain employs TRBV7-3 and TRBJ2-1, with 8 bases that match TRBD2. The ends lost 5 bases at V and 2 bases at J; junction bases unmatched: 5. There are 15 residues in the CDR3. CDR1 SGHTA and CDR2 FQGTGA come from the germline V gene. The CDR3 nucleotides read TGTGCCAGCAGCGCACTAGCGGAACCCTACAATGAGCAGTTCTTC. This translates into CASSALAEPYNEQFF.

The chain has TRBV28 and TRBJ1-6; D remains unclear. The V end was cut by 5 bases, the J end by 7 bases, with 3 bases between. The CDR3 sequence is 11 residues long. Germline CDR1 reads MDHEN; CDR2 reads SYDVKM. The CDR3 DNA follows: TGTGCCAGCAGTGGCAATTCACCCCTCCACTTT. It yields the protein CASSGNSPLHF.

The CDR3 sequence is CASSPGLQETQYF. The CDR3 region has the DNA TGTGCCAGCAGCCCGGGACTACAAGAGACCCAGTACTTC. This chain uses TRBV3-1 (or the pseudogene TRBV3-2) with TRBJ2-5; TRBD2 aligns across 7 bases. J was trimmed by 2 bases and V by 4 bases; bases with no gene match: 1. The CDR3 spans 13 residues. Germline-derived CDR1 and CDR2 are LGHDT and YNNKEL (reference sequence).